This TCR beta chain originates from a study of T cell responses to AZD1222 COVID-19 vaccine. Germline CDR1 ENHRY, CDR2 SYGVKD. V was pared by 0 bases and J by 8 bases, with 16 bases between. CDR3 length equals 15 residues. This clone has just one count. TCRdb keeps only in-frame clones here, not all; method: immunoSEQ multiplex PCR. The sample consists of roughly 95,000 clones, about 94% of them appearing once. The receptor's source is an adult who received the AZD1222 COVID-19 vaccine. This specimen consisted of peripheral blood, obtained 28 days after the second AZD1222 dose. The gene calls are TRBV10-3 and TRBJ1-2, with D possibly TRBD1 on 6 matching bases. In DNA form, the CDR3 reads TGTGCCATCAGTGAGTCGAGGGTACAGGGCATGGGCTACACCTTC. It is translated as CAISESRVQGMGYTF.